One T cell receptor beta chain is described in this entry. Its target is unknown. This CDR3 has 13 residues. The germline V gene has CDR1 SNHLY and CDR2 FYNNEI. V lost 4 bases and J lost 6, with 13 bases in between. The sample is drawn from a study of tumor-infiltrating lymphocytes in primary liver carcinoma. Co-extraction yielded RNA and DNA from around 20-30 mg of unsorted bulk tissue. The sampling covered five separate regions of each tumor. All tumor specimens exceeded 80% viable tumor cells. TCR beta cDNA came from about 500 ng total RNA, primed with a constant-region primer. Slightly modified ARM-PCR with three nested multiplex PCR rounds yielded TCR beta libraries. The first two PCR rounds, approximately 10 cycles each, used TRBV1-TRBV30 forward primers and a C-beta reverse primer. TCRdb called the multiplex PCR reads again in MiXCR, with one record for every CDR3 protein. This table has about 210,000 distinct CDR3 sequences, approximately 86% appearing once.

General study points: Paired tumor-adjacent and tumor-blood samples overlapped less than tumor region pairs did. Blood fell significantly below tumors in its top-250-clone fraction (p = 0.039).

The chain recombines TRBV2 with TRBJ2-7; D gene uncertain. Sequenced input: tumor tissue from primary liver carcinoma. The sequence was collected from a man in his forties or fifties with primary liver carcinoma and hepatitis B virus infection. CDR3 in amino acids: CASSAINRPEQYF. CDR3 sequence (DNA): TGTGCCAGCAGTGCTATTAATCGCCCCGAGCAGTACTTC. Looking up the rest from reference TRBV2 and TRBJ2-7 gives the full variable domain: EPEVTQTPSHQVTQMGQEVILRCVPISNHLYFYWYRQILGQKVEFLVSFYNNEISEKSEIFDDQFSVERPDGSNFTLKIRSTKLEDSAMYFCASSAINRPEQYFGPGTRLTVT.